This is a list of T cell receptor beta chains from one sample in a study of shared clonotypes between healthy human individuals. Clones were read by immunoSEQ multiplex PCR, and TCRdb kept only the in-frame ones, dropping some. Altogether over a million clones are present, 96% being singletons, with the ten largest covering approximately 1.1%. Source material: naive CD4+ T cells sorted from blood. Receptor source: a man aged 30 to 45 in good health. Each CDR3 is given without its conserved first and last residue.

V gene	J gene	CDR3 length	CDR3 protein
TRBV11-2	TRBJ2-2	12	ASRRTGGGGELF
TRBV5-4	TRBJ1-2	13	ASSFGGTTNYGYT
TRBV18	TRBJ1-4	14	ASSPDRGRANEKLF
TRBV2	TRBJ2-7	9	ASSAAGEQY
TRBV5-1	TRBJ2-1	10	ASSVEGHEQF
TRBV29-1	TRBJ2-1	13	STPHGGSSYNEQF
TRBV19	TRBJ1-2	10	ASSTSSLGYT
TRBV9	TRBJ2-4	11	ASSVSTGNIQY
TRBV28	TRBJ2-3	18	ASSLYARQSAQSHTDTQY
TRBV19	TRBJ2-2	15	ASSPKGSSLNTGELF
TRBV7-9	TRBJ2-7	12	ASSLVAGNYEQY
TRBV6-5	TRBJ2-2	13	ATFRGSGLTGELF
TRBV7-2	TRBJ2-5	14	ASSLNRVNLGETQY
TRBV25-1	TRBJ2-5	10	ASSGGTGDGY
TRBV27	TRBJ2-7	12	ASMRVEFPYEQY
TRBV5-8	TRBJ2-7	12	ASGRAGSGYEQY
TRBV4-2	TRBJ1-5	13	ASSVTGGLNQPQH
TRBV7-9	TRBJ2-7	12	ASSPLRDTYEQY
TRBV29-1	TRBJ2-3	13	SGSGSHRGPDTQY
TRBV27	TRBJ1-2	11	ASSFSNNYGYT
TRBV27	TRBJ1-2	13	ASSLSTPRGNGYT
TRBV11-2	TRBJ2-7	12	ASSLVAGWYEQY
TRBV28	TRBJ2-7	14	ASSLLTGQVAYEQY
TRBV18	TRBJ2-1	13	ASSPQGVTYNEQF
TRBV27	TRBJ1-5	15	ASSPLGRQGKNQPQH
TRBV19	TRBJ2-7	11	ASSKQGTFAQY
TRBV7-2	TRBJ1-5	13	ASSSSGSSSQPQH
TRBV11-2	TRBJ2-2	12	ASSLRWSTGELF
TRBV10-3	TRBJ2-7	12	AISQMTSAYEQY